The 29 T cell receptor beta chains listed next were all sequenced from one sample in a study of regulatory T cells in long-lasting Graves disease. Time point meaning: newly diagnosed GD, antithyroid drugs for less than 3 months. Making the TCR library involved RNA that had been extracted from PBMCs. Arm-PCR of CDR3 regions with iRepertoire HTBI primers generated TCR beta libraries. TCRdb redid the calling of the multiplex PCR reads with MiXCR, one entry per CDR3 protein. The data contain 400,000 to 500,000 distinct CDR3 sequences, about 14% of them seen just once; the ten biggest clones take up approximately 17%. This same sample was also part of a study on T cells in Graves' hyperthyroidism and ophthalmopathy.

The specimen was peripheral blood mononuclear cells (PBMCs), collected at new diagnosis, from a patient treated with antithyroid drugs. Receptor source: a woman aged 50 to 60 with Graves disease.

This clonotype was seen repeatedly, ten times or more. This chain uses TRBV27 with TRBJ2-5, with 9 bases identical to TRBD1. V lost 5 bases and J lost 5; bases outside the gene matches: 6. CDR3 length equals 14 residues. The germline V gene has CDR1 MNHEY and CDR2 SMNVEV (reference sequence). The CDR3, as DNA: TGTGCCAGCAGTACAGGGGGCACGAGGGAGACCCAGTACTTC. The encoded protein is CASSTGGTRETQYF.

The V call is TRBV5-5, the J call TRBJ2-1; D tentatively reads TRBD1 or TRBD2 (6 bases each). This CDR3 comprises 13 residues. Looked up from germline, CDR1 is SGHKS and CDR2 is YYEKEE (reference sequence). Trimming pared 4 bases from V and 12 bases from J, leaving 17 bases between. The CDR3 protein is CASSPVGGPRQFF. The CDR3 DNA reads TGTGCCAGCAGCCCCGTAGGGGGGCCTAGGCAGTTCTTC.

This clonotype has ten or more counts. The chain has TRBV5-1 and TRBJ1-1; a possible D gene is TRBD1 (6 bases). Trimming took off 4 bases at V and 6 bases at J, with 13 bases between the two ends. Germline loops: CDR1 SGHRS, CDR2 YFSETQ. This CDR3 has 13 residues. CDR3 loop: CASSGGAEAEAFF. The CDR3, as DNA: TGCGCCAGCAGCGGGGGGGCCGAGGCTGAAGCTTTCTTT.

This clonotype was detected many times. This chain uses TRBV28 with TRBJ2-7, with D uncertain. The germline V gene has CDR1 MDHEN and CDR2 SYDVKM. The V gene lost 3 bases and the J gene lost 0 bases, with 18 bases spanning the gap. This CDR3 is built from 17 residues. This CDR3 reads CASSFSFAAYSSYEQYF. In DNA form, the CDR3 reads TGTGCCAGCAGTTTTTCTTTTGCGGCCTATAGCTCCTACGAGCAGTACTTC.

This sequence joins TRBV3-1 and TRBJ2-3; 13 bases match TRBD2. Germline CDR1 is LGHDT and CDR2 is YNNKEL (reference sequence). This CDR3 is 14 amino acids long. Germline trimming cut 11 bases from V and 2 bases from J; bases unmatched to any gene: 4. DNA for the CDR3: TGTGCCGTAGGGACTAGCGGGATCACAGATACGCAGTATTTT. It encodes CAVGTSGITDTQYF.

V gene TRBV10-3 combines with J gene TRBJ2-1; 11 bases map to TRBD2. Germline CDR1 is ENHRY and CDR2 is SYGVKD. The CDR3 spans 19 residues. With 0 bases clipped from V and 5 bases from J, the junction kept 12 bases outside the gene matches. Here the CDR3 reads CAISESFGLAGGGNNEQFF. CDR3 DNA: TGTGCCATCAGTGAGTCGTTCGGGCTAGCGGGAGGAGGGAACAATGAGCAGTTCTTC.

Only a few counts were recorded for this clonotype. The rearrangement uses TRBV19 and TRBJ2-7; tentative D call: TRBD2 (5 bases). Trimming removed 4 bases from V and 4 bases from J, with 20 bases in between. Germline CDR1 reads LNHDA; CDR2 reads SQIVND (reference sequence). CDR3 size: 16 residues. CDR3 DNA sequence: TGTGCCAGTAGTAATGGGCGGGCCCCATCTCATTACGAGCAGTACTTC. As protein: CASSNGRAPSHYEQYF.

The chain joins TRBV20-1 to TRBJ1-2; the D gene is possibly TRBD1 (6 bases). Germline V gene sequence: CDR1 DFQATT, CDR2 SNEGSKA (reference sequence). With 2 bases removed from V and 1 base from J, the gap between germline ends came to 8 bases. CDR3 length equals 13 residues. CDR3 sequence: CSARNRDNYGYTF. In DNA, the CDR3 is TGCAGTGCTAGAAACAGGGATAACTATGGCTACACCTTC.

The chain couples TRBV7-9 to TRBJ2-1, with 10 bases lining up with TRBD2. The CDR3 is 18 amino acids. Looked up from germline, CDR1 is SEHNR and CDR2 is FQNEAQ (reference sequence). V gave up 2 bases and J gave up 9 bases; unmatched junction bases: 16. CDR3: CASSLTSRPSGRGVEQFF. The DNA of the CDR3 is TGTGCCAGCAGCTTAACCTCCCGGCCTAGCGGGAGAGGAGTTGAGCAGTTCTTC.

This clonotype was observed at least ten times. The chain links TRBV7-2 to TRBJ2-3; 8 bases fit TRBD2. Trimming took 9 bases from V and 1 from J; bases not matched to a gene: 9. Per the germline V gene, CDR1 is SGHTA and CDR2 is FQGNSA. The CDR3 is made up of 15 amino acids. CDR3 sequence reads: CASVTSGSGTDTQYF. In DNA form, the CDR3 reads TGTGCCAGTGTTACCAGCGGGAGTGGCACAGATACGCAGTATTTT.

The chain combines TRBV9 with TRBJ2-1, with 10 bases matching TRBD2. Losses at the gene ends were 0 bases for V and 5 bases for J; bases not matched to a gene: 2. Germline assignment: CDR1 SGDLS and CDR2 YYNGEE. This CDR3 contains 15 residues. The CDR3 spells CASSVVAGGNNEQFF. The CDR3, as DNA: TGTGCCAGCAGCGTAGTAGCGGGAGGTAACAATGAGCAGTTCTTC.

This clonotype was observed a single time. This chain links TRBV11-2 with TRBJ2-3, with 8 positions matching TRBD2. The CDR3 has 16 residues. J gave up 0 bases and V 3 bases, and 5 bases lay outside the gene matches. From germline, CDR1 is SGHAT and CDR2 FQNNGV. The CDR3 nucleotides are TGTGCCAGCAGCTTTGAACTAGCGGCTAGCACAGATACGCAGTATTTT. Protein: CASSFELAASTDTQYF.

This clonotype was picked up a small number of times. The chain recombines TRBV7-9 with TRBJ2-3, with 8 bases lining up with TRBD2. This CDR3 region has 15 residues. CDR1 is SEHNR, CDR2 FQNEAQ, per germline (reference sequence). J gave up 3 bases and V 2 bases, and 4 bases lay outside the gene matches. The CDR3, as DNA: TGTGCCAGCAGCTTAAAGCGGGAGATAACAGATACGCAGTATTTT. Encoded protein: CASSLKREITDTQYF.

The rearrangement joins TRBV2 to TRBJ1-5; the match to TRBD1 covers 12 bases. The germline V gene has CDR1 SNHLY and CDR2 FYNNEI. V dropped 6 bases and J dropped 4; count of bases not matched to a gene: 4. CDR3 length: 15 amino acids. The CDR3 spells CASRGQGAANQPQHF. DNA of the CDR3: TGTGCCAGCAGGGGACAGGGGGCGGCGAATCAGCCCCAGCATTTT.

This clonotype was seen at least ten times. The gene calls are TRBV2 and TRBJ2-1, with D hard to call. The CDR3 is made up of 15 amino acids. The V end was cut by 6 bases, the J end by 4 bases, with 16 bases between. Germline loops: CDR1 SNHLY, CDR2 FYNNEI. CDR3 region: CASRLWAGPYNEQFF. CDR3 bases: TGTGCCAGCAGACTCTGGGCAGGCCCGTACAATGAGCAGTTCTTC.

Regarding this clonotype: A far larger clone lies a single base away; this is likely a read error. The chain recombines TRBV11-1 with TRBJ2-3, with D perhaps TRBD2 (6 bases). Germline lookup yields CDR1 SGHAT and CDR2 FQDESV (reference sequence). The CDR3 spans 16 residues. Trimming removed 5 bases at V and 4 bases at J, with 19 bases between. The CDR3 sequence is CASSDRWRDGADTQYF. The CDR3 DNA reads as TGTGCCAGCAGCGATAGGTGGCGGGATGGCGCAGATACGCAGTATTTT.

This clonotype occurred many times. The rearrangement links TRBV4-1 to TRBJ2-5, with 7 bases that match TRBD1. CDR1 is MGHRA, CDR2 YSYEKL, per germline. The V segment lost 4 bases and the J segment 2 bases; nucleotides outside the gene matches: 10. This CDR3 has 16 residues. CDR3: CASSPQGTQKQETQYF. CDR3 DNA: TGCGCCAGCAGCCCACAGGGGACCCAAAAACAAGAGACCCAGTACTTC.

The V call is TRBV3-1, the J call TRBJ2-1, with 15 bases lining up with TRBD2. V was pared by 0 bases and J by 0 bases, with 9 bases of the junction left unmatched. In germline, CDR1 is LGHDT, CDR2 YNNKEL (reference sequence). The CDR3 is 21 residues long. The CDR3 region has the DNA TGTGCCAGCAGCCAAGATCCGCCGGGACTAGCGGGAGGCCTCTCCTACAATGAGCAGTTCTTC. It translates to CASSQDPPGLAGGLSYNEQFF.

Many counts were recorded for this clonotype. The V call is TRBV7-2, the J call TRBJ2-5; D unresolved. V was trimmed by 2 bases and J by 7 bases, leaving 5 bases between them. The CDR3 extends over 11 amino acids. Per the germline V gene, CDR1 is SGHTA and CDR2 is FQGNSA. The CDR3 protein is CASSLITTQYF. As DNA, the CDR3 is TGTGCCAGCAGCTTAATCACGACCCAGTACTTC.

This clonotype was recorded at least ten times. The chain recombines TRBV11-2 with TRBJ2-4, with D possibly matching TRBD2 (5 bases). CDR1 and CDR2 (germline): SGHAT, FQNNGV. This CDR3 comprises 14 residues. With 5 bases removed from V and 3 bases from J, the gap between germline ends came to 11 bases. The CDR3 region is CASSIPRDKNIQYF. The CDR3 coding sequence is TGTGCCAGCAGCATTCCCCGGGACAAAAACATTCAGTACTTC. The full variable domain, completed using reference TRBV11-2 and TRBJ2-4, is EAGVAQSPRYKIIEKRQSVAFWCNPISGHATLYWYQQILGQGPKLLIQFQNNGVVDDSQLPKDRFSAERLKGVDSTLKIQPAKLEDSAVYLCASSIPRDKNIQYFGAGTRLSVL.

This clonotype occurred a few times. CDR3 bases: TGTGCCAGCAGTTCCGGGACTAGCGGGAGATTCAATGAGCAGTTCTTC. Its translation: CASSSGTSGRFNEQFF. The chain links TRBV27 to TRBJ2-1, with 14 bases that match TRBD2. The germline gives CDR1 MNHEY, CDR2 SMNVEV (reference sequence). This CDR3 spans 16 amino acids. After removal of 4 bases from V and 6 bases from J, the junction contained 5 bases not matched to a gene.

This clonotype came up many times. The J gene is TRBJ2-7, the V gene TRBV12-3 or TRBV12-4, with 9 bases identical to TRBD1. V lost 5 bases to trimming and J lost 4 bases; unmatched junction nucleotides: 6. The CDR3 covers 14 residues. The CDR3 spells CASSIGGQGYEQYF. The DNA of the CDR3 is TGTGCCAGCAGTATTGGGGGACAGGGTTACGAGCAGTACTTC.

Ten or more counts support this clonotype. V gene TRBV6-2 or TRBV6-3 combines with J gene TRBJ2-7, with a weak D call TRBD1 (6 bases). V was cut by 5 bases and J by 6 bases, with 17 bases left in between. The CDR3 length is 14 residues. CDR1 is MNHEY, CDR2 SVGEGT, per germline. CDR3 nucleotide sequence: TGTGCCAGCAGTCCACAGGGTAAAGGGGGCGAGCAGTACTTC. Residues: CASSPQGKGGEQYF.

In this sample, this clonotype turned up a few times. The chain has TRBV20-1 and TRBJ2-7; tentatively, D is TRBD2 (6 bases). The CDR3 loop spans 15 amino acids. The V end was cut by 3 bases, the J end by 3 bases, with 18 bases between. Germline lookup yields CDR1 DFQATT and CDR2 SNEGSKA (reference sequence). CDR3 sequence reads: CSASPPLRSGYEQYF. In DNA form, the CDR3 reads TGCAGTGCTAGTCCACCCCTGCGTAGCGGCTACGAGCAGTACTTC.

This clonotype was counted only a few times. The chain is built from TRBV29-1 and TRBJ2-5; D unclear. With 3 bases removed from V and 3 bases from J, the gap between germline ends came to 8 bases. The germline CDR1 and CDR2 sequences are SQVTM and ANQGSEA. This CDR3 contains 12 residues. The CDR3 loop is CSVDLQEETQYF. DNA for the CDR3: TGCAGCGTTGATCTGCAGGAAGAGACCCAGTACTTC.

The sample holds many counts of this clonotype. V and J are TRBV12-5 and TRBJ2-7; D remains ambiguous. The germline V gene encodes CDR1 LGHNT and CDR2 FRNRAP. V was pared by 0 bases and J by 7 bases, with 16 bases between. The CDR3 is 15 residues long. The CDR3 DNA reads TGTGCTAGTGGTTTGGTAAGGAATACTCCTACTGAGCAGTACTTC. It encodes CASGLVRNTPTEQYF.

CDR3 loop: CASSQGTGVGVRNTEAFF. CDR3 coding DNA: TGTGCCAGCAGCCAAGGAACAGGGGTGGGAGTTCGGAACACTGAAGCTTTCTTT. This chain links TRBV14 with TRBJ1-1; TRBD1 matches 7 bases. The V and J ends lost 1 base and 1 base, in that order; junction bases with no gene match: 12. Germline V gives CDR1 SGHDN, CDR2 FVKESK. The length of the CDR3 is 18 residues.

In this sample, this clonotype turned up a few times. The chain links TRBV25-1 to TRBJ1-2; TRBD1 matches 10 bases. V trimming: 6 bases; J trimming: 5 bases; junction bases outside the gene matches: 9. CDR1 MGHDK and CDR2 SYGVNS come from the germline V gene. The CDR3 has 15 amino acids. CDR3 sequence: CASRGGTGASYGYTF. The CDR3 DNA reads as TGTGCCAGCAGGGGAGGGACAGGGGCCTCATATGGCTACACCTTC.

This clonotype was detected a few times. This chain uses TRBV28 with TRBJ1-4; perhaps TRBD1 as D (5 bases). CDR1 and CDR2 from the germline V gene are MDHEN and SYDVKM. The CDR3 loop spans 13 amino acids. The ends were cut back, 7 bases at V and 6 bases at J, with 12 bases in the middle. The CDR3 DNA reads TGTGCCAGCATTAGGACAAGAGATGAAAAACTGTTTTTT. This gives the protein CASIRTRDEKLFF.